This T cell receptor (beta chain) was documented in a study of control samples from healthy donors and cancer patients. This clone was detected once. Profiling relied on immunoSEQ multiplex PCR, and the TCRdb table lists in-frame clones only, not all of them. Of approximately 97,000 clones listed, around 88% are singletons. Input material: blood. This TCR derives from a man aged 25-45 years in good health.

The CDR3 DNA follows: TGTGCCAGCAGCTTAAATGTCGGTGGGTCAAATTCACCCCTCCACTTT. Its protein is CASSLNVGGSNSPLHF. The V gene is TRBV7-9, the J gene TRBJ1-6; D remains ambiguous. Trimming took 2 bases from V and 7 from J, leaving 15 bases between them. Germline CDR1 is SEHNR and CDR2 is FQNEAQ (reference sequence). The CDR3 runs 16 residues.